Each of the 4 T cell receptor beta chains below was sequenced from the same sample in a study of T-cell memory formation after mild COVID-19. In TCRdb, the 5' RACE reads were re-called with MiXCR into one record per CDR3 protein. The table records 240,000 or so distinct CDR3 sequences, 7.5% to 10% of them present only once. The sequenced sample was PBMCs or a T cell subset sorted from them (not recorded which). The receptors originated from a man younger than 35 who had mild COVID-19 (a few samples of this study predate the infection). Cell type and time point are not known.

This clonotype was counted a few times. CDR3: CASSQDVGDRGNYEQYF. CDR3 DNA sequence: TGCGCCAGCAGCCAAGATGTGGGGGACAGGGGGAACTACGAGCAGTACTTC. The genes are TRBV4-3 and TRBJ2-7; 11 bases are shared with TRBD1. The CDR3 totals 17 residues. After removal of 0 bases from V and 3 bases from J, the junction contained 7 bases not matched to a gene. Germline CDR1 and CDR2: LGHNA and YSLEER.

In the case of this clonotype: One end of the junction does not line up with germline, which may come from a read error. The chain is built from TRBV5-6 and TRBJ1-2; TRBD1 agrees at 7 bases. The CDR3 loop spans 11 amino acids. The germline CDR1 and CDR2 sequences are SGHDT and YYEEEE. In DNA form, the CDR3 reads TGTGCCAGCAGCTTGGGGACCGGGACAGCTTTC. This encodes CASSLGTGTAF.

This clonotype was seen a handful of times. V and J are TRBV3-2 and TRBJ1-1; the table assigns TRBD1, which was not confirmed against the DNA. TRBV3-2 is deemed a pseudogene. CDR3 length equals 14 residues. The CDR3, as DNA: TGTGCCAGCAGCCTGGACAAATCGGACACTGAAGCTTTCTTT. It codes for CASSLDKSDTEAFF.

This clonotype was detected only a few times. The chain uses TRBV9 and TRBJ2-1, with D unclear. Trimming took 4 bases from V and 5 from J, leaving 13 bases between them. Germline loops: CDR1 SGDLS, CDR2 YYNGEE. CDR3 length equals 14 residues. The CDR3 nucleotides are TGTGCCAGCAGCCCATATACGGCCGACAATGAGCAGTTCTTC. As protein: CASSPYTADNEQFF.